One and the same sample provided the 2 T cell receptor beta chains below, sequenced in a study of identical twins. Using its own MiXCR run on the 5' RACE reads, TCRdb lists one record per CDR3 protein. This sample has a few hundred thousand distinct CDR3 sequences, with roughly an eighth found just once. Another study also made use of these data, one on yellow fever vaccine responses in identical twins.

Sequencing was performed on CD4+ T cells sorted from blood. These receptors all stem from a woman younger than 30 in good health.

This clonotype was detected many times. The chain's CDR3 is CASSPGLAGVIEQFF. CDR3 in DNA: TGCGCCAGCAGCCCCGGACTAGCGGGAGTCATTGAGCAGTTCTTC. The chain recombines TRBV4-3 with TRBJ2-1; 13 bases map to TRBD2. The CDR3 totals 15 residues. V lost 4 bases to trimming and J lost 9 bases; unmatched junction nucleotides: 6. In germline, CDR1 is LGHNA, CDR2 YSLEER.

The chain recombines TRBV7-9 with TRBJ2-7; no definite D call. Trimming removed 3 bases from V and 5 bases from J, with 11 bases in between. This CDR3 has 13 residues. CDR1 and CDR2 from the germline V gene are SEHNR and FQNEAQ (reference sequence). The CDR3 loop is CASSFARTNEQYF. CDR3 DNA sequence: TGTGCCAGCAGCTTCGCCCGGACCAACGAGCAGTACTTC.